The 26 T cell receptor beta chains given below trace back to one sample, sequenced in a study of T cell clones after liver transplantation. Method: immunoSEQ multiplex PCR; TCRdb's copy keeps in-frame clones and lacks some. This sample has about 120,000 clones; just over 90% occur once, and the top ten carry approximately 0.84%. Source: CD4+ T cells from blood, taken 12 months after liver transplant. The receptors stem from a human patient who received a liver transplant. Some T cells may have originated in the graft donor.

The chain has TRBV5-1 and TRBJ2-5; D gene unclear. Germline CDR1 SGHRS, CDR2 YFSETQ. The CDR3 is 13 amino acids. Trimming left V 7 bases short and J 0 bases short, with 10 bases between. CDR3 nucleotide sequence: TGCGCCAGCGGCGACGGTAACCAAGAGACCCAGTACTTC. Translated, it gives CASGDGNQETQYF.

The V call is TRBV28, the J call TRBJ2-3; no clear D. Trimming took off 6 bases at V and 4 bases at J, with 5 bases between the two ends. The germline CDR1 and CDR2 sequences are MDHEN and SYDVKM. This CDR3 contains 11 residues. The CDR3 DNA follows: TGTGCCAGCAGCCGGGCAGATACGCAGTATTTT. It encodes CASSRADTQYF.

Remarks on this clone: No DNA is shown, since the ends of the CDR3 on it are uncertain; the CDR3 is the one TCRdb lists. The CDR3 loop reads CARSFAGGTGANVLTF. The chain links TRBV7-5 to TRBJ2-6; TRBD1 was called by the table and not checked on the DNA. TRBV7-5 is reported as a pseudogene. 16 amino acids form the CDR3, both terminal residues included.

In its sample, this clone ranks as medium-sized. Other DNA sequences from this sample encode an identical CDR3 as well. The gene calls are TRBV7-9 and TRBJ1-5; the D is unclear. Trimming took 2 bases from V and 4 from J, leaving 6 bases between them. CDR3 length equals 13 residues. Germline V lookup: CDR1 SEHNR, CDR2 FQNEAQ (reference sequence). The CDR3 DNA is TGTGCCAGCAGCTTATCCGGGAATCAGCCCCAGCATTTT. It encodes CASSLSGNQPQHF. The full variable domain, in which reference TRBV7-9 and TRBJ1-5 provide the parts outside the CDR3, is DTGVSQNPRHKITKRGQNVTFRCDPISEHNRLYWYRQTLGQGPEFLTYFQNEAQLEKSRLLSDRFSAERPKGSFSTLEIQRTEQGDSAMYLCASSLSGNQPQHFGDGTRLSIL.

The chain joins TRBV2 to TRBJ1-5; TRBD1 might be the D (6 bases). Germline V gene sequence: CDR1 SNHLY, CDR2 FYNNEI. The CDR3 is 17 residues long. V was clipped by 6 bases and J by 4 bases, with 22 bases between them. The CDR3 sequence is CASSLRGHREGNQPQHF. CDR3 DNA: TGTGCCAGCAGCCTTAGGGGTCACAGGGAGGGTAATCAGCCCCAGCATTTT.

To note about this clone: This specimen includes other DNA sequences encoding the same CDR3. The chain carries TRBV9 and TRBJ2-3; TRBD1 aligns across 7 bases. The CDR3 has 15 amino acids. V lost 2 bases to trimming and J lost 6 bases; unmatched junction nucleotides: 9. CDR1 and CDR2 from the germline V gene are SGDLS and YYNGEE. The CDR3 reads CASSVWRGGRDTQYF. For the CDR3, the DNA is TGTGCCAGCAGCGTTTGGCGAGGGGGCAGGGATACGCAGTATTTT.

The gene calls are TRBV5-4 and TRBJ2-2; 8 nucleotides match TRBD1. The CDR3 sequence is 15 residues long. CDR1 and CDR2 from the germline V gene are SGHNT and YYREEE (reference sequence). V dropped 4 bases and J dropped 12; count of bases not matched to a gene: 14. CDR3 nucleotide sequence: TGTGCCAGCAGCCAAGGACAGGGAGCTAAAATAAAGCTGTTTTTT. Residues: CASSQGQGAKIKLFF.

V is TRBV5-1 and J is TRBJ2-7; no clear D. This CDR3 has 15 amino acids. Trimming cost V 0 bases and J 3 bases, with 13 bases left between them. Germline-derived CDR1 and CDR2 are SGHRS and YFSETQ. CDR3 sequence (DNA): TGCGCCAGCAGCTTGGCATCGCCCCCCTTCTACGAGCAGTACTTC. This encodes CASSLASPPFYEQYF.

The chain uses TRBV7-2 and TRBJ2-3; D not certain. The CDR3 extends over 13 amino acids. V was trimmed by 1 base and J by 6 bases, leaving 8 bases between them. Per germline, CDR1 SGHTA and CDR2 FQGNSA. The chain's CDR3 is CASSLGIRDTQYF. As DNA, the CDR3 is TGTGCCAGCAGCTTAGGCATAAGGGATACGCAGTATTTT. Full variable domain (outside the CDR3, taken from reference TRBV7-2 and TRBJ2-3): GAGVSQSPSNKVTEKGKDVELRCDPISGHTALYWYRQSLGQGLEFLIYFQGNSAPDKSGLPSDRFSAERTGGSVSTLTIQRTQQEDSAVYLCASSLGIRDTQYFGPGTRLTVL.

CDR3 coding DNA: TGTGCCACGCAATCGGCAGGGTCGGGGACTGAAGCTTTCTTT. Translated: CATQSAGSGTEAFF. The chain joins TRBV6-1 to TRBJ1-1; weak D call: TRBD1 (5 bases). From germline, CDR1 is MNHNS and CDR2 SASEGT. Deletions cut 10 bases from V and 5 bases from J, with 20 bases between. This CDR3 contains 14 residues.

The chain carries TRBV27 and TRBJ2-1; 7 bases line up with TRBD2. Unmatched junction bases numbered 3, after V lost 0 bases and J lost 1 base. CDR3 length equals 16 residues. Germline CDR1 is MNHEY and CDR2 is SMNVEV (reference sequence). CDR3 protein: CASSLSGGPSYNEQFF. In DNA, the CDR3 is TGTGCCAGCAGTTTATCGGGAGGGCCTTCCTACAATGAGCAGTTCTTC.

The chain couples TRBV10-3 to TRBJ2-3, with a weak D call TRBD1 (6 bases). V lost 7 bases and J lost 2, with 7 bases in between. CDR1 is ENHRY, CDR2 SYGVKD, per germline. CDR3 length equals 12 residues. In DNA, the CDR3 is TGTGCCATCAAGGGGGACACAGATACGCAGTATTTT. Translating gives CAIKGDTDTQYF.

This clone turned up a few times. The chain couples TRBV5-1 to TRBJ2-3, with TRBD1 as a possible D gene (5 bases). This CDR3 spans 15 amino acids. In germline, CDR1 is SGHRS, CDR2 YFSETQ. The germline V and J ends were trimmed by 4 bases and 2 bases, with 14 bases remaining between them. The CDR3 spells CASSLQASPTDTQYF. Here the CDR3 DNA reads TGCGCCAGCAGCCTACAGGCTTCCCCCACAGATACGCAGTATTTT.

The CDR3 here is CASSIRQGAYEQYF. CDR3 nucleotide sequence: TGTGCCAGTAGTATTCGACAGGGAGCCTACGAGCAGTACTTC. This chain uses TRBV19 with TRBJ2-7, with TRBD1 identical over 7 bases. The CDR3 is 14 amino acids. J was trimmed by 2 bases and V by 3 bases; bases with no gene match: 4. Germline V gives CDR1 LNHDA, CDR2 SQIVND (reference sequence).

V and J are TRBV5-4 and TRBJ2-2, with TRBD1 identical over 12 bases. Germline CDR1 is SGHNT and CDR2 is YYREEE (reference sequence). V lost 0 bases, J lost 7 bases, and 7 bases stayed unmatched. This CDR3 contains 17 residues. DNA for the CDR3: TGTGCCAGCAGCTTGGAGGGCGGGACAGGGGGCTTCGGGGAGCTGTTTTTT. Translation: CASSLEGGTGGFGELFF.

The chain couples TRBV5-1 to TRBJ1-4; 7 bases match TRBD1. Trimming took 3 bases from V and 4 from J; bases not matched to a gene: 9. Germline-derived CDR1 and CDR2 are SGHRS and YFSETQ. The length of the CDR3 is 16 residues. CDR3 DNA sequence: TGCGCCAGCAGCTACACCCCGACAGGGCGTAATGAAAAACTGTTTTTT. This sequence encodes CASSYTPTGRNEKLFF.

CDR3 in amino acids: CASSPASGAGNTQYF. In DNA form, the CDR3 reads TGTGCCAGCAGCCCCGCTAGTGGGGCGGGAAATACGCAGTATTTT. The chain couples TRBV7-3 to TRBJ2-3; perhaps TRBD2 as D (6 bases). V gave up 5 bases and J gave up 7 bases, with 19 bases separating them. The V gene's germline CDR1 is SGHTA and CDR2 FQGTGA. CDR3 length equals 15 residues.

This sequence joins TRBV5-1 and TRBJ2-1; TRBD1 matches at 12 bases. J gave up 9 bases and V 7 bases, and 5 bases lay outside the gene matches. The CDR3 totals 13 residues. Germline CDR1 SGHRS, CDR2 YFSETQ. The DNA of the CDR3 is TGCGCCAGCCGCGGGGACAGGGGGCGTGAGCAGTTCTTC. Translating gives CASRGDRGREQFF.

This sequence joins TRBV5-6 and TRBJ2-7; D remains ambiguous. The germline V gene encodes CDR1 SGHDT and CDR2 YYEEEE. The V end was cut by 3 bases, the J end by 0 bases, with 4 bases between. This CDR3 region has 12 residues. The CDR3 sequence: CASSWDSYEQYF. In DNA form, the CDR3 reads TGTGCCAGCAGCTGGGACTCCTACGAGCAGTACTTC. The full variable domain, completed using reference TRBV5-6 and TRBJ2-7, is DAGVTQSPTHLIKTRGQQVTLRCSPKSGHDTVSWYQQALGQGPQFIFQYYEEEERQRGNFPDRFSGHQFPNYSSELNVNALLLGDSALYLCASSWDSYEQYFGPGTRLTVT.

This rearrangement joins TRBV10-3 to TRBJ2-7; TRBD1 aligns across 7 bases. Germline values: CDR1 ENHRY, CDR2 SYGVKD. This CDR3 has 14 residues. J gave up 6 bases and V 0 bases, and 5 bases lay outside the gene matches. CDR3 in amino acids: CAISESTDRVEQYF. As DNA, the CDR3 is TGTGCCATCAGTGAGTCGACTGACAGGGTCGAGCAGTACTTC.

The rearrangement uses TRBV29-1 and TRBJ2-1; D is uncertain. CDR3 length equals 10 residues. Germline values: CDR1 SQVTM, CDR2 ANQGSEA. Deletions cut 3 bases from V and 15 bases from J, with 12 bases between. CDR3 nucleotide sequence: TGCAGCGTTGATGTACTTTCAGGGTTCTTC. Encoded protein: CSVDVLSGFF.

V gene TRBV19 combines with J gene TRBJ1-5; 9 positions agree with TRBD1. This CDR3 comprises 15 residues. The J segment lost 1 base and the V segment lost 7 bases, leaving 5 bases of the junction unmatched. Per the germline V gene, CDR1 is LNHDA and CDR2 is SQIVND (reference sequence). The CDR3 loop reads CASNKDRGSNQPQHF. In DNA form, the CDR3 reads TGTGCCAGTAATAAGGACAGGGGCAGCAATCAGCCCCAGCATTTT.

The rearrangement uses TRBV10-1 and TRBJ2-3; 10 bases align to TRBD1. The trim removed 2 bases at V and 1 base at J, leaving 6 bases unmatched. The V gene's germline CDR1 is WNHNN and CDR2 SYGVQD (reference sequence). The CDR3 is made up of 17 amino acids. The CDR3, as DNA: TGCGCCAGCAGTGAGGGGACAGGGGTAGATGGCACAGATACGCAGTATTTT. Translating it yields CASSEGTGVDGTDTQYF.

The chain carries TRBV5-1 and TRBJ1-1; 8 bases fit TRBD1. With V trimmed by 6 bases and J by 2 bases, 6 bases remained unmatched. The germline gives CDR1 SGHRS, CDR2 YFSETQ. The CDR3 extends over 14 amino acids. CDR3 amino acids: CASTRQGSNTEAFF. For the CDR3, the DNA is TGCGCCAGCACTAGACAGGGGAGTAACACTGAAGCTTTCTTT.

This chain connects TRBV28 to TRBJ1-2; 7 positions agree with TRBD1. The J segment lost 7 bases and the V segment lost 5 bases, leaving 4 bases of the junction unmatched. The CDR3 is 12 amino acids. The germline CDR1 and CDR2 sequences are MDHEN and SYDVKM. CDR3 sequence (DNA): TGTGCCAGCAGTCCCCGACAGGGTGGCTACACCTTC. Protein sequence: CASSPRQGGYTF.

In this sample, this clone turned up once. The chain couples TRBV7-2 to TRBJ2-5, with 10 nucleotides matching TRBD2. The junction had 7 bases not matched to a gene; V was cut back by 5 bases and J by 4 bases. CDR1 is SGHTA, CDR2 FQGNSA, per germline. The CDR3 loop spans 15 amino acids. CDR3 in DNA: TGTGCCAGCAGCGCCTCTAGCGGGAGAGGAGAGACCCAGTACTTC. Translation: CASSASSGRGETQYF.